This T cell receptor (beta chain) originates from a study of T cell clonotyping in hematopoietic cell transplantation. Clones were read by immunoSEQ multiplex PCR, and TCRdb kept only the in-frame ones, dropping some. The data hold 29,000 or so clones, with about 94% observed a single time. The CDR3 loop spans 12 amino acids. Germline loops: CDR1 GTSNPN, CDR2 SVGIG (reference sequence). Trimming pared 7 bases from V and 7 bases from J, leaving 14 bases between. Whole-study findings and limits: Pathologically expanded recipient clonotypes increased progressively from day 30 to day 180 as diversity fell.

As to this clone: Its antigen is undetermined.

The rearrangement uses TRBV30 and TRBJ1-5, with D perhaps matching TRBD1 (5 bases). The sample was PBMCs, taken 100 days after allogeneic stem cell transplant. The clonotype was recovered from a female patient aged 50-59 years who had an allogeneic stem cell transplant from a related donor, so the T cells may come from the graft donor. Some clones in this sample may be carry-over from other donors' samples. The CDR3 is CALRRDGQPQHF. The CDR3, as DNA: TGTGCCTTGAGGAGGGACGGGCAGCCCCAGCATTTT.